The 17 T cell receptor beta chains in this list originate from one sample, sequenced in a study of response to subunit inactivated influenza vaccine. TCRdb independently ran MiXCR on the RT-PCR reads; one entry per CDR3 protein. The sample carries around 170,000 distinct CDR3 sequences, around 10% recorded once. The sequencing used CD8+ T cells sorted from PBMCs, collected less than 30 months after vaccination. All receptors come from a man aged 45-69 years who received an inactivated influenza vaccine.

In this sample, this clonotype turned up a few times. The chain recombines TRBV21-1 with TRBJ1-4. TRBV21-1 is a documented pseudogene. The CDR3 has 14 residues. The CDR3 DNA is TGTGCCAGCAGCAAAGGGACGACGAATGAAAAACTGTTTTTT. Encoded protein: CASSKGTTNEKLFF.

The V gene is TRBV29-1, the J gene TRBJ2-7; D perhaps matches TRBD1 (6 bases). Trimming removed 6 bases at V and 1 base at J, with 13 bases between. The CDR3 is 13 amino acids. Germline V lookup: CDR1 SQVTM, CDR2 ANQGSEA. The DNA for the CDR3 is TGCAGCGTCTCAAAGGACAGTTCCTACGAGCAGTACTTC. Translated: CSVSKDSSYEQYF.

The V and J genes are TRBV6-5 and TRBJ2-2; 8 bases map to TRBD2. Germline loops: CDR1 MNHEY, CDR2 SVGAGI. V trimming: 0 bases; J trimming: 4 bases; junction bases outside the gene matches: 4. This CDR3 comprises 16 residues. CDR3 region: CASSYSSGTSTGELFF. In DNA form, the CDR3 reads TGTGCCAGCAGTTACTCTAGCGGGACTTCCACCGGGGAGCTGTTTTTT.

The rearrangement joins TRBV9 to TRBJ2-3, with 10 bases aligning to TRBD2. Germline CDR1 is SGDLS and CDR2 is YYNGEE. V was pared by 8 bases and J by 2 bases, with 2 bases of the junction left unmatched. The CDR3 sequence is 13 residues long. The CDR3 loop reads CASGLADTDTQYF. The CDR3, as DNA: TGTGCCAGTGGACTAGCGGACACAGATACGCAGTATTTT.

As to this clonotype: Possible read error: a much larger clone is one base away. The chain uses TRBV4-3 and TRBJ2-2, with a weak D call TRBD1 (6 bases). The germline CDR1 and CDR2 sequences are LGHNA and YSLEER. The CDR3 runs to 16 residues. The CDR3 protein is CASGQNPGVHTGELFF. The DNA for the CDR3 is TGCGCCAGCGGCCAAAACCCAGGGGTGCACACCGGGGAGCTGTTTTTT.

The J gene is TRBJ2-3, the V gene TRBV5-1, with D possibly being TRBD2 (5 bases). V lost 4 bases, J lost 0 bases, and 15 bases lay in between. Germline-derived CDR1 and CDR2 are SGHRS and YFSETQ. This CDR3 region has 16 residues. The CDR3 sequence is CASSTEAGASTDTQYF. The CDR3 DNA follows: TGCGCCAGCAGCACGGAGGCAGGCGCTAGCACAGATACGCAGTATTTT.

This clonotype was observed a handful of times. The rearrangement joins TRBV6-6 to TRBJ2-7; a weak D match, TRBD2 (6 bases). CDR1 and CDR2 (germline): MNHNY, SVGAGI (reference sequence). Trimming pared 5 bases from V and 7 bases from J, leaving 15 bases between. CDR3 length: 13 amino acids. The CDR3 loop is CASSTVGGLEQYF. DNA of the CDR3: TGTGCCAGCAGTACCGTTGGGGGGTTGGAGCAGTACTTC.

The rearrangement uses TRBV4-3 and TRBJ2-1; the D gene is possibly TRBD2 (5 bases). The ends were cut back, 1 base at V and 2 bases at J, with 12 bases in the middle. Germline V CDR1 and CDR2: LGHNA, YSLEER. The CDR3 contains 16 residues. CDR3 sequence (DNA): TGCGCCAGCAGCCAAGGAGCTCGGGAAGCCTACAATGAGCAGTTCTTC. Its protein product is CASSQGAREAYNEQFF.

This clonotype was recorded a few times. The chain employs TRBV5-1 and TRBJ2-7; the D gene is possibly TRBD1 (6 bases). The V gene's germline CDR1 is SGHRS and CDR2 YFSETQ. Trimming left V 7 bases short and J 1 base short, with 12 bases between. The CDR3 has 13 residues. CDR3 DNA: TGCGCCAGCCGCTGGACAGAGTCCTACGAGCAGTACTTC. Encoded protein: CASRWTESYEQYF.

This clonotype was recorded a few times. The chain couples TRBV5-5 to TRBJ1-1, with D uncertain. The CDR3 is 14 amino acids. V lost 0 bases to trimming and J lost 3 bases, with 9 bases between them. CDR1 and CDR2 (germline): SGHKS, YYEKEE (reference sequence). The CDR3 sequence: CASSLGSSHTEAFF. CDR3 nucleotide sequence: TGTGCCAGCAGCTTGGGGTCCAGTCACACTGAAGCTTTCTTT.

This clonotype was seen many times. The chain has TRBV27 and TRBJ2-3; D is unresolved. Germline V gives CDR1 MNHEY, CDR2 SMNVEV (reference sequence). The CDR3 runs 13 residues. V was pared by 5 bases and J by 3 bases, with 9 bases between. CDR3 nucleotides: TGTGCCAGCAGTCTAACCTGGACAGATACGCAGTATTTT. Translation gives CASSLTWTDTQYF.

In its sample, this clonotype was seen a few times. The chain recombines TRBV2 with TRBJ2-3; D gene unclear. This CDR3 spans 12 amino acids. Trimming stripped 7 bases from V and 10 bases from J, with 15 bases between. In germline, CDR1 is SNHLY, CDR2 FYNNEI. The CDR3, as DNA: TGTGCCAGCACCCTTCGCTTCCACCCGCAGTATTTT. Protein product: CASTLRFHPQYF.

This clonotype came up a few times. The rearrangement joins TRBV7-8 to TRBJ2-1; TRBD2 is a possible D gene (6 bases). The CDR3 runs to 15 residues. Trimming stripped 5 bases from V and 7 bases from J, with 18 bases between. The germline V gene has CDR1 SGHVS and CDR2 FQNEAQ. For the CDR3, the DNA is TGTGCCAGCAGCCCGGGTGCGGGGAGCGGTAATGAGCAGTTCTTC. It encodes CASSPGAGSGNEQFF.

This chain links TRBV4-3 with TRBJ2-2, with D perhaps matching TRBD1 (6 bases). The ends were cut back, 3 bases at V and 1 base at J, with 9 bases in the middle. The CDR3 is 15 residues long. Germline V gene lookup returns CDR1 LGHNA and CDR2 YSLEER. The DNA for the CDR3 is TGCGCCAGCAGCCAGATACAGGGGAACACCGGGGAGCTGTTTTTT. Translated: CASSQIQGNTGELFF.

The table lists this clonotype with a few counts. The chain has TRBV6-5 and TRBJ2-5; 12 bases match TRBD2. After removal of 5 bases from V and 5 bases from J, the junction contained 9 bases not matched to a gene. The CDR3 sequence is 16 residues long. Germline-derived CDR1 and CDR2 are MNHEY and SVGAGI. The CDR3 reads CASSLSTSGRTETQYF. In nucleotides, the CDR3 is TGTGCCAGCAGTCTCTCGACTAGCGGGAGAACGGAGACCCAGTACTTC.

V gene TRBV2 combines with J gene TRBJ2-7; tentative D call: TRBD2 (5 bases). The germline V and J ends were trimmed by 3 bases and 6 bases, with 6 bases remaining between them. Germline CDR1 reads SNHLY; CDR2 reads FYNNEI. This CDR3 has 11 amino acids. CDR3 sequence reads: CASSDGGEQYF. DNA of the CDR3: TGTGCCAGCAGTGATGGAGGCGAGCAGTACTTC.

The chain employs TRBV7-9 and TRBJ1-1, with D uncertain. The CDR3 sequence is 13 residues long. The V gene lost 4 bases and the J gene lost 4 bases, with 10 bases spanning the gap. The germline V gene encodes CDR1 SEHNR and CDR2 FQNEAQ (reference sequence). CDR3: CASSSSSSTEAFF. Here the CDR3 DNA reads TGTGCCAGCAGCTCCTCAAGCAGCACTGAAGCTTTCTTT.